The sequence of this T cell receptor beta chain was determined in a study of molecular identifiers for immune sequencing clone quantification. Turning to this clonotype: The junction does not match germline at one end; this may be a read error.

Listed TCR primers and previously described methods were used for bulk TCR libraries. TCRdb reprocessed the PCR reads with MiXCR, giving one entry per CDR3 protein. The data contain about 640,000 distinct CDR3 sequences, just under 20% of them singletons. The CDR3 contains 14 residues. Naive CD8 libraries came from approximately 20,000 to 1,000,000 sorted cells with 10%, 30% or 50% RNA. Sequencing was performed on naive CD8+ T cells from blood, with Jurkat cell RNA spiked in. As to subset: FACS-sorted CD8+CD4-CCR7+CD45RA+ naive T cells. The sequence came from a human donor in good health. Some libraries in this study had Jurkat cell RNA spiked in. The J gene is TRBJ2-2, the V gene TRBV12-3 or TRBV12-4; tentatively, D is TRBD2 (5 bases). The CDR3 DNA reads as TGTGCCAGCAGTTTAGCGCACAGAACCGGGGAGCCGTTTTTT. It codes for CASSLAHRTGEPFF.